The 19 T cell receptor beta chains below were found in one sample sequenced in a study of read filtering for tumor transcriptome and immune sequencing. This library used roughly 430 ng RNA and molecular barcoded adaptors spanning alpha/delta and beta/gamma chains. TCRdb reanalysed the reads using MiXCR and keeps one entry per CDR3 protein. The sample holds 57,000 or so distinct CDR3 sequences; around 18% are singletons and the top ten take around 15%. Material: a population of CD138-negative cells sorted from bone marrow. These receptors were collected from a donor aged 40 or over with multiple myeloma.

As to this clonotype: One end of the junction does not line up with germline, which may come from a read error. This chain connects TRBV5-1 to TRBJ2-1; 7 bases fit TRBD2. Germline-derived CDR1 and CDR2 are SGHRS and YFSETQ. This CDR3 region has 16 residues. CDR3 residues: CASSKAGDTSSNDQFF. The CDR3 DNA follows: TGCGCCAGCAGTAAGGCGGGAGATACCTCCTCCAATGATCAGTTCTTC.

V and J are TRBV20-1 and TRBJ2-3, with D perhaps TRBD2 (5 bases). The length of the CDR3 is 17 residues. Germline V lookup: CDR1 DFQATT, CDR2 SNEGSKA (reference sequence). CDR3: CSCSLSGSLSSTDTQYF. Written as DNA, the CDR3 is TGCAGCTGCAGCCTATCGGGAAGTTTATCTAGCACAGATACGCAGTATTTT.

This clonotype was counted only a few times. The chain recombines TRBV27 with TRBJ1-1; tentative D call: TRBD1 (6 bases). V dropped 10 bases and J dropped 5 bases, with 14 bases sitting between them. The germline V gene has CDR1 MNHEY and CDR2 SMNVEV (reference sequence). This CDR3 contains 12 residues. CDR3 in amino acids: CATKTRGTEAFF. The CDR3 DNA sequence: TGTGCCACAAAAACCAGGGGAACTGAAGCTTTCTTT.

There are many counts of this clonotype. V gene TRBV12-3 or TRBV12-4 combines with J gene TRBJ1-5, with unresolved D. V lost 5 bases and J lost 6, with 14 bases in between. The CDR3 runs 14 residues. CDR3 sequence (DNA): TGTGCCAGCAGTAGAAATGAGGCGGTTCAGCCCCAGCATTTT. It translates to CASSRNEAVQPQHF.

The V call is TRBV6-2 or TRBV6-3, the J call TRBJ2-1, with 9 bases lining up with TRBD2. Germline-derived CDR1 and CDR2 are MNHEY and SVGEGT. The CDR3 sequence is 14 residues long. The J segment lost 11 bases and the V segment lost 5 bases, leaving 10 bases of the junction unmatched. This CDR3 reads CASSGSGRSDKQFF. As DNA, the CDR3 is TGTGCCAGCAGTGGTAGCGGGAGATCAGATAAGCAGTTCTTC.

This clonotype was detected ten times or more. The V gene is TRBV11-2, the J gene TRBJ2-7, with D possibly being TRBD1 or TRBD2 (5 bases each). Per the germline V gene, CDR1 is SGHAT and CDR2 is FQNNGV. Trimming cost V 1 base and J 0 bases, with 10 bases left between them. The CDR3 loop spans 15 amino acids. For the CDR3, the DNA is TGTGCCAGCAGCTTAGTGCACGGGACCTCCTACGAGCAGTACTTC. Protein: CASSLVHGTSYEQYF.

In this sample, this clonotype turned up many times. The chain has TRBV4-1 and TRBJ2-3; TRBD2 might be the D (7 bases). The CDR3 runs to 16 residues. Trimming left V 5 bases short and J 1 base short, with 16 bases between. The germline V gene encodes CDR1 MGHRA and CDR2 YSYEKL. The CDR3 sequence: CASSRGASGGTDTQYF. DNA for the CDR3: TGCGCCAGCAGCAGGGGGGCTAGCGGAGGCACAGATACGCAGTATTTT.

This clonotype was observed many times. This chain connects TRBV7-2 to TRBJ2-3, with 10 bases matching TRBD2. The CDR3 contains 14 residues. Germline V gene lookup returns CDR1 SGHTA and CDR2 FQGNSA. J lost 5 bases, V lost 5 bases, and 4 bases had no gene match. CDR3 bases: TGTGCCAGCAGCGGTAGCGGGGGGATAGATACGCAGTATTTT. Its protein product is CASSGSGGIDTQYF.

As to this clonotype: At one end, the junction sequence differs from germline, possibly due to a read error. CDR3 sequence (DNA): TGTGCCAGCAGCGTTTGGTTTGACAGTAGCTATGGCTACGCCTTC. Residues: CASSVWFDSSYGYAF. The chain recombines TRBV9 with TRBJ1-2; perhaps TRBD1 as D (5 bases). Per the germline V gene, CDR1 is SGDLS and CDR2 is YYNGEE. The CDR3 contains 15 residues.

This clonotype was observed many times. The chain recombines TRBV12-5 with TRBJ2-7, with D perhaps TRBD1 (7 bases). CDR1 and CDR2 (germline): LGHNT, FRNRAP. The CDR3 runs to 14 residues. Trimming stripped 4 bases from V and 6 bases from J, with 16 bases between. The CDR3 region has the DNA TGTGCTAGTGGTTACCACCTTCAGGGGGGCGAGCAGTACTTC. Translation gives CASGYHLQGGEQYF. The variable domain in full, with the rest retrieved from reference TRBV12-5 and TRBJ2-7, is DARVTQTPRHKVTEMGQEVTMRCQPILGHNTVFWYRQTMMQGLELLAYFRNRAPLDDSGMPKDRFSAEMPDATLATLKIQPSEPRDSAVYFCASGYHLQGGEQYFGPGTRLTVT.

This clonotype has at least ten counts. The V call is TRBV19, the J call TRBJ1-1, with no clear D. CDR1 and CDR2 (germline): LNHDA, SQIVND (reference sequence). V lost 3 bases and J 2 bases, leaving 16 bases between the germline ends. The CDR3 sequence is 16 residues long. Here the CDR3 reads CASSMSGVGLNTEAFF. The CDR3 DNA is TGTGCCAGTAGTATGAGCGGGGTAGGCCTAAACACTGAAGCTTTCTTT.

This clonotype occurred a few times. CDR3 in amino acids: CATSRQEGADTQYF. The DNA for the CDR3 is TGTGCCACCAGTAGACAGGAGGGAGCAGATACGCAGTATTTT. The chain has TRBV24-1 and TRBJ2-3; D is possibly TRBD1 or TRBD2 (6 bases each). The CDR3 loop spans 14 amino acids. V was pared by 6 bases and J by 4 bases, with 13 bases between. Germline CDR1 reads KGHDR; CDR2 reads SFDVKD.

This clonotype was observed many times. The chain employs TRBV20-1 and TRBJ2-1; 7 bases agree with TRBD1. V lost 3 bases and J lost 0; bases outside the gene matches: 2. CDR3 length: 14 amino acids. CDR1 and CDR2 (germline): DFQATT, SNEGSKA (reference sequence). CDR3: CSARGQNSYNEQFF. CDR3 nucleotides: TGCAGTGCTAGGGGACAGAACTCCTACAATGAGCAGTTCTTC.

This clonotype was counted many times. The gene calls are TRBV27 and TRBJ2-7, with 9 positions matching TRBD2. V was clipped by 8 bases and J by 7 bases; unmatched bases: 15. This CDR3 is 15 amino acids long. CDR1 and CDR2 from the germline V gene are MNHEY and SMNVEV (reference sequence). The CDR3 DNA is TGTGCCAGCGCTGTGGCAGCGGGAGGAGGGTTGGAGCAGTACTTC. It yields the protein CASAVAAGGGLEQYF.

This clonotype has ten or more counts. The chain has TRBV3-1 and TRBJ2-5, with D uncertain. Trimming removed 1 base from V and 5 bases from J, with 2 bases in between. CDR1 and CDR2 (germline): LGHDT, YNNKEL (reference sequence). The CDR3 length is 11 residues. CDR3 nucleotides: TGTGCCAGCAGCCAAGTGGAGACCCAGTACTTC. Amino acid sequence: CASSQVETQYF.

This clonotype was seen at least ten times. This CDR3 is CASSLYPPNYEQYF. CDR3 nucleotides: TGTGCCAGCAGCTTGTATCCCCCCAACTACGAGCAGTACTTC. V is TRBV27 and J is TRBJ2-7; D is uncertain. Germline V gene sequence: CDR1 MNHEY, CDR2 SMNVEV (reference sequence). CDR3 size: 14 residues. The V and J ends lost 6 bases and 3 bases respectively, with 15 bases between them.

In its sample, this clonotype was seen many times. The genes are TRBV27 and TRBJ1-1; weak D call: TRBD1 (5 bases). The CDR3 length is 13 residues. In germline, CDR1 is MNHEY, CDR2 SMNVEV (reference sequence). Trimming left V 6 bases short and J 3 bases short, with 11 bases between. CDR3 in DNA: TGTGCCAGCAGCTACGGGACGGACACTGAAGCTTTCTTT. Amino acids: CASSYGTDTEAFF.

This clonotype was seen many times. The CDR3 bases are TGCGCCAGCAGCTTCCCCCTAGCGGGAGGGGGGTGGAATGAGCAGTTCTTC. This translates into CASSFPLAGGGWNEQFF. The chain carries TRBV5-1 and TRBJ2-1; 12 bases line up with TRBD2. The junction had 10 bases not matched to a gene; V was cut back by 2 bases and J by 7 bases. Germline V gene sequence: CDR1 SGHRS, CDR2 YFSETQ. The CDR3 consists of 17 residues.

This clonotype was observed at least ten times. The chain couples TRBV5-1 to TRBJ2-7, with 8 bases lining up with TRBD2. The CDR3 contains 15 residues. Unmatched junction bases numbered 10, after V lost 3 bases and J lost 5 bases. Germline V gives CDR1 SGHRS, CDR2 YFSETQ. Here the CDR3 DNA reads TGCGCCAGCAGCTACGGCGCGGGGGGCGGAAACGAGCAGTACTTC. Translation gives CASSYGAGGGNEQYF.